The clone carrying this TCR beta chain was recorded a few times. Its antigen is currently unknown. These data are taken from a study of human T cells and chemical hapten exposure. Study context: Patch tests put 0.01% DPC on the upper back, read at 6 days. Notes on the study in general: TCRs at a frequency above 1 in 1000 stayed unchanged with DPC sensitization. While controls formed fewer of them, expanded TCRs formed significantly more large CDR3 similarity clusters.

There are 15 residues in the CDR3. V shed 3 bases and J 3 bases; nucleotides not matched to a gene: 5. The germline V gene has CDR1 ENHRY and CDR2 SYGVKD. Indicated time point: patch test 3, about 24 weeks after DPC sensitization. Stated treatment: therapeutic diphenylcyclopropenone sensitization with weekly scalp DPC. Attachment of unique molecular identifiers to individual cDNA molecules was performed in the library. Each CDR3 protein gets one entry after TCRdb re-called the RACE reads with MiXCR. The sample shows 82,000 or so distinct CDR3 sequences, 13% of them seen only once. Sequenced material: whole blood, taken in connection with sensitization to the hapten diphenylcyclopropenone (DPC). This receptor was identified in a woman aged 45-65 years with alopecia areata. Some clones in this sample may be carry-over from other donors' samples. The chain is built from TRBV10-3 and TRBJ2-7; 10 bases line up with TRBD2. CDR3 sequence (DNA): TGTGCCATCAGTGATCGGACTAGCGGCATCTACGAGCAGTACTTC. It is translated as CAISDRTSGIYEQYF.